This entry is about one TCR beta chain. Its antigen specificity is not known. No qualities accompany the bases; no much larger clone lies one base away. The entry originates in a study of blood T cell repertoires in COVID-19 (dated by TCRdb to about 2020). Turning to the overall study: Samples covering the acute and convalescent phases of COVID-19 were provided by collaborators in the United States, Italy and Spain. Subjects who had been exposed to COVID-19, were actively infected with it, or had recovered from it provided the deeply sampled blood TCRbeta repertoires that made up the dataset. A de-identified subject ID, COVID-19 status, age in years and sex were almost always included in the sample metadata. The repertoires were released in a freely available public database intended as a resource for research on the immune response to SARS-CoV-2. Where available, HLA class I and class II types were taken from metadata supplied by the sample provider and were not determined by assay-based typing. Samples were obtained from the ongoing ImmuneRACE study (first 160 participants) and from approximately 1,200 subjects provided by 6 global collaborators. The material from the prospective study consisted of cDNA or gDNA derived from T cells, B-cell-depleted T cells, or PBMCs.

In the prospective study, participants were roughly 18 to 90 years old, resided in 24 geographic areas of the United States, and were enrolled through a virtual design. Cohort assignment in the prospective study relied on participant-reported clinical history from a screening survey and a study questionnaire. For ImmuneRACE Cohort 3, a participant was defined as recovered based on two consecutive negative NP/OP PCR tests, clearance by a healthcare professional, or resolution of symptoms. Mobile phlebotomists in the prospective study collected whole blood, serum and a nasopharyngeal or oropharyngeal swab from every participant. Participants in the prospective study had the option to provide additional blood draws and questionnaires over a roughly 2-month period. Prospective study blood samples were shipped either frozen or at room temperature before DNA extraction. Overall study results and their limits: How much clinical and demographic metadata was included differed by source and by participant, and the metadata was provided uncurated.

The immunoSEQ Assay, a bias-controlled multiplex PCR, was used to amplify TCRbeta CDR3 regions from genomic DNA. Processing in the source paper ran as follows. Within the assay, amplification of reference gene primers was used to estimate how many nucleated cells each sample contained. Sequence reads were collapsed and filtered to measure the absolute abundance of every unique TCRbeta CDR3 rearrangement. For each sample, productive Simpson clonality was calculated by taking the square root of Simpson's diversity index across productive rearrangements. Sourced from immuneACCESS, this table was stored by TCRdb with only in-frame sequences that have V and J called. A share of the clones is absent; for the studies checked, an unresolved V gene accounts for under half, and the remainder has no known explanation. V and J calls and clone size are given by that table; D and trimming were obtained from the DNA. This sample is represented by 180,000 or so clones; 75% to 90% of them were singletons. In total, the top ten clones hold 6% to 6.5% of the sample.

Sequencing input: PBMCs or T cells enriched from blood (not recorded which). The source of this sequence is a man in his forties who had recovered from COVID-19.

The DNA sequence follows: TGTGCCAGCAGCCCACTAGCGGGGGACAATGAGCAGTTCTTC. This codes for CASSPLAGDNEQFF. In this chain, TRBV7-9 is recombined with TRBJ2-1; a stretch of 11 junction bases matches TRBD2. From the cysteine through the phenylalanine, the CDR3 covers 14 amino acids. Only the CDR3 part of the read is kept: 42 bases, read in frame from the first base. At the junction V is shortened by 5 bases and J by 5 bases; bases outside the gene matches: 2. CDR1 SEHNR and CDR2 FQNEAQ are derived from the germline V gene (reference sequence).